These T cell receptor beta chains were read from a single sample in a study of T cell responses to AZD1222 COVID-19 vaccine. Some clones are missing from TCRdb's copy, which holds only in-frame ones; the method was immunoSEQ multiplex PCR. The data show over 150,000 clones, 90% to 95% seen once. The sample in question was peripheral blood, obtained 28 days after the second dose of the MenACWY control vaccine. The receptors originated from an adult who received the MenACWY meningococcal vaccine as a control. The CDR3 runs from the conserved cysteine through the conserved F or W. A D gene is named only where the DNA matches it firmly. Some rows mark clone size as missing; the rest say once, few, many or name a class of expanded clone.

abundance: -
j_gene: TRBJ1-1
v_gene: TRBV30
d_gene: -
CDR3nt: TGTGCCTGGAGTGTATCCGGGCGGACTGAAGCTTTCTTT
CDR3aa: CAWSVSGRTEAFF

abundance: -
j_gene: TRBJ1-4
v_gene: TRBV6-6
d_gene: -
CDR3nt: TGTGCCAGCAGTTACCAGAGGGAAAAACTGTTTTTT
CDR3aa: CASSYQREKLFF

abundance: -
j_gene: TRBJ1-6
v_gene: TRBV6-6
d_gene: TRBD1
CDR3nt: TGTGCCAGCGCTCGAGTGACAGGGACATCCCTCCACTTT
CDR3aa: CASARVTGTSLHF

abundance: -
j_gene: TRBJ1-1
v_gene: TRBV5-1
d_gene: TRBD1
CDR3nt: TGCGCCAGCAGCGAGTGGACAGGGCGGGGTACTGAAGCTTTCTTT
CDR3aa: CASSEWTGRGTEAFF

abundance: -
j_gene: TRBJ2-7
v_gene: TRBV6-5
d_gene: -
CDR3nt: TGTGCCAGCTCTGGAGGTACACCCTACGAGCAGTACTTC
CDR3aa: CASSGGTPYEQYF

abundance: -
j_gene: TRBJ2-5
v_gene: TRBV11-1
d_gene: TRBD1
CDR3nt: TGTGCCAGCAGCTTCTCCGCTCGGGGACAGGAGACCCAGTACTTC
CDR3aa: CASSFSARGQETQYF

abundance: -
j_gene: TRBJ2-5
v_gene: TRBV9
d_gene: TRBD2
CDR3nt: TGTGCCAGCAGCGTAGAAAAGCGGGGGGGCCGGAGCCAAGAGACCCAGTACTTC
CDR3aa: CASSVEKRGGRSQETQYF

abundance: -
j_gene: TRBJ1-5
v_gene: TRBV19
d_gene: TRBD1
CDR3nt: TGTGCCAGTAGTACCAAGGACAGGGGCAGCAATCAGCCCCAGCATTTT
CDR3aa: CASSTKDRGSNQPQHF

abundance: -
j_gene: TRBJ1-4
v_gene: TRBV28
d_gene: TRBD1
CDR3nt: TGTGCCAGCAGACACCGGGACAGGGGGATTGAAAAACTGTTTTTT
CDR3aa: CASRHRDRGIEKLFF

abundance: -
j_gene: TRBJ1-3
v_gene: TRBV30
d_gene: -
CDR3nt: TGTGCCTGGAGTCTGCAGAGCTCTGGAAACACCATATATTTT
CDR3aa: CAWSLQSSGNTIYF

abundance: once
j_gene: TRBJ2-2
v_gene: TRBV19
d_gene: TRBD1
CDR3nt: TGTGCCAGTACCTCGACAGGGAGTGGGTACACCGGGGAGCTGTTTTTT
CDR3aa: CASTSTGSGYTGELFF

abundance: -
j_gene: TRBJ1-2
v_gene: TRBV5-1
d_gene: -
CDR3nt: TGCGCCAGCAGCTTGGAACGGGGGGGCGATGGCTACACCTTC
CDR3aa: CASSLERGGDGYTF

abundance: -
j_gene: TRBJ1-2
v_gene: TRBV28
d_gene: TRBD1
CDR3nt: TGTGCCAGCAGTGCCCCACAGGGGGCATGGGATGGCTACACCTTC
CDR3aa: CASSAPQGAWDGYTF

abundance: -
j_gene: TRBJ1-3
v_gene: TRBV5-1
d_gene: -
CDR3nt: TGCGCCAGCAGCTTGGCCGGCCCCCAGCATGGAAACACCATATATTTT
CDR3aa: CASSLAGPQHGNTIYF

abundance: once
j_gene: TRBJ1-4
v_gene: TRBV18
d_gene: TRBD1
CDR3nt: TGTGCCAGCTCACCACCAAACAGGGGCGGTGAAAAACTGTTTTTT
CDR3aa: CASSPPNRGGEKLFF

abundance: once
j_gene: TRBJ1-2
v_gene: TRBV19
d_gene: TRBD1
CDR3nt: TGTGCCAGTAGCCCAGACAGGGGTCCTAACTATGGCTACACCTTC
CDR3aa: CASSPDRGPNYGYTF

abundance: -
j_gene: TRBJ2-5
v_gene: TRBV18
d_gene: -
CDR3nt: TGTGCCAGCTCACTAGGCCCTAATAGAGGAGAGACCCAGTACTTC
CDR3aa: CASSLGPNRGETQYF

abundance: -
j_gene: TRBJ1-6
v_gene: TRBV7-2
d_gene: -
CDR3nt: TGTGCCAGCAGCTTAAGAACGCCTAATTCACCCCTCCACTTT
CDR3aa: CASSLRTPNSPLHF

abundance: -
j_gene: TRBJ1-5
v_gene: TRBV10-3
d_gene: TRBD1
CDR3nt: TGTGCCATCAGATCGGACAGGATTGATGGCAATCAGCCCCAGCATTTT
CDR3aa: CAIRSDRIDGNQPQHF

abundance: once
j_gene: TRBJ1-1
v_gene: TRBV4-1
d_gene: TRBD1
CDR3nt: TGCGCCAGCAGCCAGTCAGGGGGCGGGCTACTGACTGAAGCTTTCTTT
CDR3aa: CASSQSGGGLLTEAFF

abundance: -
j_gene: TRBJ1-2
v_gene: TRBV2
d_gene: TRBD1
CDR3nt: TGTGCCAGCAGTGAATCCGGGACAGTCTATGGCTACACCTTC
CDR3aa: CASSESGTVYGYTF

abundance: -
j_gene: TRBJ1-4
v_gene: TRBV2
d_gene: TRBD1
CDR3nt: TGTGCCAGCAGTGAACTTGGCCAGGGGGCTAGTGAAAAACTGTTTTTT
CDR3aa: CASSELGQGASEKLFF

abundance: -
j_gene: TRBJ1-5
v_gene: TRBV5-5
d_gene: -
CDR3nt: TGTGCCAGCAGCTTGTACCAGGTACAAAATAGCAATCAGCCCCAGCATTTT
CDR3aa: CASSLYQVQNSNQPQHF

abundance: -
j_gene: TRBJ2-5
v_gene: TRBV6-4
d_gene: TRBD2
CDR3nt: TGTGCCAGCAGTGACGTGGGCGGGGGGGCCCAGGAGACCCAGTACTTC
CDR3aa: CASSDVGGGAQETQYF

abundance: -
j_gene: TRBJ2-5
v_gene: TRBV5-1
d_gene: TRBD1
CDR3nt: TGCGCCAGCAGCGCCCAGACAGGGGGTCCAGGGGAGACCCAGTACTTC
CDR3aa: CASSAQTGGPGETQYF

abundance: -
j_gene: TRBJ1-6
v_gene: TRBV20-1
d_gene: -
CDR3nt: TGCAGTGCTAGTGGTGGAGGGGCCTCACCCCTCCACTTT
CDR3aa: CSASGGGASPLHF

abundance: -
j_gene: TRBJ1-2
v_gene: TRBV6-5
d_gene: -
CDR3nt: TGTGCCAGCACCCGAGCGGGGATTTCTCACTATGGCTACACCTTC
CDR3aa: CASTRAGISHYGYTF

abundance: -
j_gene: TRBJ1-1
v_gene: TRBV6-5
d_gene: TRBD1
CDR3nt: TGTGCCAGCAGTAAGCGTGGGCAGGGGGACACTGAAGCTTTCTTT
CDR3aa: CASSKRGQGDTEAFF

abundance: -
j_gene: TRBJ1-1
v_gene: TRBV9
d_gene: TRBD1
CDR3nt: TGTGCCAGCAGCGTTTTGGACAGGGACACTGAAGCTTTCTTT
CDR3aa: CASSVLDRDTEAFF

abundance: -
j_gene: TRBJ1-4
v_gene: TRBV6-5
d_gene: -
CDR3nt: TGTGCCAGCAGCCAAAGTGCCCGGGGAGAAAAACTGTTTTTT
CDR3aa: CASSQSARGEKLFF

abundance: -
j_gene: TRBJ1-5
v_gene: TRBV20-1
d_gene: -
CDR3nt: TGCAGTGCTAGTGTTGGCGGTAGCAATCAGCCCCAGCATTTT
CDR3aa: CSASVGGSNQPQHF

abundance: once
j_gene: TRBJ2-1
v_gene: TRBV19
d_gene: TRBD2
CDR3nt: TGTGCCAGTAGTATAAGAGCGGGGGGGCGTGAGCAGTTCTTC
CDR3aa: CASSIRAGGREQFF

abundance: once
j_gene: TRBJ1-5
v_gene: TRBV28
d_gene: -
CDR3nt: TGTGCCAGCACCCTCCGGGATCAGCCCCAGCATTTT
CDR3aa: CASTLRDQPQHF

abundance: -
j_gene: TRBJ1-2
v_gene: TRBV7-2
d_gene: -
CDR3nt: TGTGCCAGCAGCGTGACAGGTTATGGCTACACCTTC
CDR3aa: CASSVTGYGYTF

abundance: -
j_gene: TRBJ1-5
v_gene: TRBV28
d_gene: -
CDR3nt: TGTGCCAGCAGCAGGTCCGGGACATACAGCAATCAGCCCCAGCATTTT
CDR3aa: CASSRSGTYSNQPQHF

abundance: once
j_gene: TRBJ1-1
v_gene: TRBV18
d_gene: -
CDR3nt: TGTGCCAGCTCCGAAGCAGGGAACACTGAAGCTTTCTTT
CDR3aa: CASSEAGNTEAFF

abundance: -
j_gene: TRBJ1-5
v_gene: TRBV5-1
d_gene: -
CDR3nt: TGCGCCAGCAGCTTGGAGGGGGGGCGAAAACAGCCCCAGCATTTT
CDR3aa: CASSLEGGRKQPQHF

abundance: -
j_gene: TRBJ1-3
v_gene: TRBV18
d_gene: -
CDR3nt: TGTGCCAGCTCACCAATTGGAGCGATAGGGGGAAACACCATATATTTT
CDR3aa: CASSPIGAIGGNTIYF

abundance: -
j_gene: TRBJ2-5
v_gene: TRBV24-1
d_gene: TRBD2
CDR3nt: TGTGCCACCAGTGAGGGACTAGCGGGGGTAGAGACCCAGTACTTC
CDR3aa: CATSEGLAGVETQYF

abundance: -
j_gene: TRBJ1-4
v_gene: TRBV30
d_gene: -
CDR3nt: TGTGCCTGGAGTCCGGGCCCCGGGGAAAAACTGTTTTTT
CDR3aa: CAWSPGPGEKLFF

abundance: -
j_gene: TRBJ1-6
v_gene: TRBV7-9
d_gene: -
CDR3nt: TGTGCCAGCAGCCTCGATTCTATCTCACCCCTCCACTTT
CDR3aa: CASSLDSISPLHF

abundance: -
j_gene: TRBJ1-2
v_gene: TRBV6-5
d_gene: TRBD1
CDR3nt: TGTGCCAGCACCCTCAATACAGGGGCCGGCTACACCTTC
CDR3aa: CASTLNTGAGYTF

abundance: -
j_gene: TRBJ1-1
v_gene: TRBV19
d_gene: TRBD1
CDR3nt: TGTGCCAGTCGGGACAGACTGAACACTGAAGCTTTCTTT
CDR3aa: CASRDRLNTEAFF

abundance: -
j_gene: TRBJ2-7
v_gene: TRBV7-2
d_gene: -
CDR3nt: TGTGCCAGCAGCGCTCGAGTCCGTTACGAGCAGTACTTC
CDR3aa: CASSARVRYEQYF

abundance: once
j_gene: TRBJ1-5
v_gene: TRBV30
d_gene: -
CDR3nt: TGTGCCTGGAGCCGGGGGGGGAGAGATCAGCCCCAGCATTTT
CDR3aa: CAWSRGGRDQPQHF

abundance: once
j_gene: TRBJ1-4
v_gene: TRBV7-9
d_gene: -
CDR3nt: TGTGCCAGTACCGGACAGAGGACCGTTCACCAAAAACTGTTTTTT
CDR3aa: CASTGQRTVHQKLFF

abundance: few
j_gene: TRBJ1-5
v_gene: TRBV6-5
d_gene: -
CDR3nt: TGTGCCAGCAGCCCATACGACGGGACTCAGCCCCAGCATTTT
CDR3aa: CASSPYDGTQPQHF

abundance: -
j_gene: TRBJ1-1
v_gene: TRBV7-9
d_gene: -
CDR3nt: TGTGCCAGCAGCCTCGACAGCCCGATCGCTGAAGCTTTCTTT
CDR3aa: CASSLDSPIAEAFF

abundance: -
j_gene: TRBJ2-5
v_gene: TRBV6-2/TRBV6-3
d_gene: -
CDR3nt: TGTGCCAGCAGTTCGAGGGGCACGGTAGTCAAAGAGACCCAGTACTTC
CDR3aa: CASSSRGTVVKETQYF

abundance: -
j_gene: TRBJ1-4
v_gene: TRBV7-9
d_gene: -
CDR3nt: TGTGCCAGCAGCTTATTAGCGGGGGGGAATGAAAAACTGTTTTTT
CDR3aa: CASSLLAGGNEKLFF

abundance: -
j_gene: TRBJ1-3
v_gene: TRBV6-5
d_gene: -
CDR3nt: TGTGCCAGCACTCGTCTAAGGGGAGCGGGAAACACCATATATTTT
CDR3aa: CASTRLRGAGNTIYF

abundance: -
j_gene: TRBJ1-5
v_gene: TRBV4-3
d_gene: -
CDR3nt: TGCGCCAGCAGCCAAGATCGGCGGCCAGGGAATCAGCCCCAGCATTTT
CDR3aa: CASSQDRRPGNQPQHF

abundance: few
j_gene: TRBJ1-2
v_gene: TRBV7-9
d_gene: TRBD1
CDR3nt: TGTGCCAGCAGCTTAGCTGGGACAGTAGATGGCTACACCTTC
CDR3aa: CASSLAGTVDGYTF

abundance: -
j_gene: TRBJ2-3
v_gene: TRBV29-1
d_gene: -
CDR3nt: TGCAGCGTTGAGGCTAGCACAGATACGCAGTATTTT
CDR3aa: CSVEASTDTQYF

abundance: -
j_gene: TRBJ1-1
v_gene: TRBV4-2
d_gene: -
CDR3nt: TGTGCCAGCAGCCACGCCGGGACACAAACGAAGGGAGCTTTCTTT
CDR3aa: CASSHAGTQTKGAFF

abundance: -
j_gene: TRBJ2-1
v_gene: TRBV24-1
d_gene: -
CDR3nt: TGTGCCACCAGTGATGTATCTAGGAAGCAGTTCTTC
CDR3aa: CATSDVSRKQFF

abundance: -
j_gene: TRBJ1-1
v_gene: TRBV18
d_gene: TRBD1
CDR3nt: TGTGCCAGCTCAAGGGACAGGGGGAACACTGAAGCTTTCTTT
CDR3aa: CASSRDRGNTEAFF

abundance: once
j_gene: TRBJ2-7
v_gene: TRBV12-2
d_gene: -
CDR3nt: TGTGCAAGTCGCGGACGAAAGAACAGGGTCGGAAACTACGAGCAGTACTTC
CDR3aa: CASRGRKNRVGNYEQYF

abundance: -
j_gene: TRBJ1-6
v_gene: TRBV2
d_gene: TRBD1
CDR3nt: TGTGCCAGCAGTGAAAGGACAGGGGCCAATTCACCCCTCCACTTT
CDR3aa: CASSERTGANSPLHF